This section outlines one T cell receptor (beta chain) sequence together with its context. The V and J ends lost 5 bases and 6 bases respectively, with 11 bases between them. From germline, CDR1 is SGHAT and CDR2 FQNNGV. The CDR3 has 12 amino acids. This sample is part of a study of control samples from healthy donors and cancer patients. Method: immunoSEQ multiplex PCR; TCRdb's copy keeps in-frame clones and lacks some. The data show 120,000 to 150,000 clones, with under 95% seen just once and approximately 14% held by the top ten. The chain is built from TRBV11-2 and TRBJ2-7, with a tentative D call TRBD2 (5 bases). Sequenced material: blood. The sequence came from a man aged 40-50 years in good health. This CDR3 is CASSRRGFEQYF. The CDR3 coding sequence is TGTGCCAGCAGCCGCCGAGGGTTCGAGCAGTACTTC. Drawing the rest from reference TRBV11-2 and TRBJ2-7, the complete variable domain is EAGVAQSPRYKIIEKRQSVAFWCNPISGHATLYWYQQILGQGPKLLIQFQNNGVVDDSQLPKDRFSAERLKGVDSTLKIQPAKLEDSAVYLCASSRRGFEQYFGPGTRLTVT.